Sequencing of this TCR beta chain was carried out in a study of cytomegalovirus exposure and HLA in healthy donors. This clone was counted between two and nine times. The CDR3 totals 13 residues. Germline V CDR1 and CDR2: MNHNS, SASEGT. Losses at the gene ends were 11 bases for V and 1 base for J; bases not matched to a gene: 8. Primers for the PCR totalled 60 Vbeta and 13 Jbeta. The protocol was immunoSEQ multiplex PCR, while the TCRdb copy is restricted to in-frame clones and leaves out a portion. Of about 80,000 clones in the sample, 70% to 85% were seen once. Source material: PBMCs. The chain combines TRBV6-1 with TRBJ2-7; 7 nucleotides line up with TRBD2. The source of this sequence is a human donor in good health. CDR3 sequence: CASQRGLSYEQYF. CDR3 nucleotides: TGTGCCTCCCAGCGGGGCCTTTCCTACGAGCAGTACTTC.